This TCR beta chain derives from a study of shared clonotypes between healthy human individuals. Broader study findings: Across subsets, estimated richness was generally greater for naive than for memory populations.

Points on this clone: What it binds is not known.

Germline trimming cut 3 bases from V and 6 bases from J; bases unmatched to any gene: 9. Germline CDR1 is MDHEN and CDR2 is SYDVKM. The CDR3 runs to 17 residues. Generated by immunoSEQ multiplex PCR, the TCRdb table keeps only in-frame clones and is missing some. The repertoire holds a few million clones, with more than 85% as singletons. The CD4+ fraction was divided into a CD45RA+ naive subset and a CD45RA-negative memory subset. The sample taken for sequencing was naive CD4+ T cells from PBMCs. Subset specified: CD45RA+ positively selected. This receptor was obtained from a man aged 18 to 29 in good health. Some clones in this sample may be carry-over from other donors' samples. This rearrangement joins TRBV28 to TRBJ2-2, with 11 bases aligning to TRBD1. In nucleotides, the CDR3 is TGTGCCAGCAGTTTCTGGGACAGGGGGAGTAGGGCCGGGGAGCTGTTTTTT. Amino acid sequence: CASSFWDRGSRAGELFF.